The 28 T cell receptor beta chains presented below share a single source sample, sequenced in a study of blood T cell repertoires in COVID-19. Method: immunoSEQ multiplex PCR; TCRdb's copy keeps in-frame clones and lacks some. The table includes some 220,000 clones, around four fifths detected once. Sequencing was done on a sample of peripheral blood. The origin of the receptors is a man aged 45-65 years with acute or convalescent COVID-19.

This sequence joins TRBV9 and TRBJ1-4; 9 bases map to TRBD1. The CDR3 is 15 residues long. Germline V gene data show CDR1 as SGDLS and CDR2 as YYNGEE. V shed 4 bases, J shed 7 bases, and the junction held 8 bases outside the gene matches. The CDR3 loop is CASSTGQGMGEKLFF. CDR3 in DNA: TGTGCCAGCAGCACCGGACAGGGGATGGGTGAAAAACTGTTTTTT.

V is TRBV4-1 and J is TRBJ2-2; D not resolved. CDR3 length: 14 amino acids. Per the germline V gene, CDR1 is MGHRA and CDR2 is YSYEKL. The ends were cut back, 3 bases at V and 3 bases at J, with 8 bases in the middle. CDR3 sequence reads: CASSHNADTGELFF. The CDR3, as DNA: TGCGCCAGCAGCCATAACGCAGACACCGGGGAGCTGTTTTTT.

CDR3 bases: TGTGCCAGCAGTCCCAGAAAGGAGTACAATGAGCAGTTCTTC. Translating gives CASSPRKEYNEQFF. The chain recombines TRBV6-5 with TRBJ2-1; no clear D gene. Per the germline V gene, CDR1 is MNHEY and CDR2 is SVGAGI. CDR3 size: 14 residues. Trimming pared 5 bases from V and 4 bases from J, leaving 12 bases between.

V and J are TRBV19 and TRBJ1-1; 8 nucleotides match TRBD1. The CDR3 runs 14 residues. The germline CDR1 and CDR2 sequences are LNHDA and SQIVND (reference sequence). Trimming took 5 bases from V and 7 from J; bases not matched to a gene: 9. CDR3 in DNA: TGTGCCAGTAGTTCGCGGACAGGGATGGGTGAAGCTTTCTTT. Translation gives CASSSRTGMGEAFF.

The V and J genes are TRBV12-3 or TRBV12-4 and TRBJ1-2; D is unresolved. This CDR3 comprises 13 residues. Trimming removed 2 bases from V and 4 bases from J, with 8 bases in between. CDR3 residues: CASSLSRIYGYTF. The CDR3 DNA reads as TGTGCCAGCAGTTTATCCAGAATCTATGGCTACACCTTC.

V gene TRBV5-1 combines with J gene TRBJ2-2, with 9 bases aligning to TRBD1. J gave up 3 bases and V 1 base, and 4 bases lay outside the gene matches. CDR3 size: 16 residues. CDR1 and CDR2 from the germline V gene are SGHRS and YFSETQ. The CDR3 DNA is TGCGCCAGCAGCTTGTCGGGACAGGGATACACCGGGGAGCTGTTTTTT. It is translated as CASSLSGQGYTGELFF.

The chain is built from TRBV30 and TRBJ2-2; 9 nucleotides align to TRBD2. The length of the CDR3 is 15 residues. The germline V gene encodes CDR1 GTSNPN and CDR2 SVGIG (reference sequence). The CDR3 sequence is CAGQRGVLDTGELFF. CDR3 DNA sequence: TGTGCTGGACAGCGGGGGGTATTAGACACCGGGGAGCTGTTTTTT.

This rearrangement joins TRBV20-1 to TRBJ1-5; D is ambiguous. This CDR3 has 15 residues. V was pared by 3 bases and J by 5 bases, with 17 bases between. CDR1 is DFQATT, CDR2 SNEGSKA, per germline (reference sequence). The CDR3 reads CSASMPGILHQPQHF. The CDR3, as DNA: TGCAGTGCTAGTATGCCCGGGATTTTACATCAGCCCCAGCATTTT.

This clone has just one count. This sequence joins TRBV7-9 and TRBJ2-5; 12 bases map to TRBD1. The CDR3 loop spans 14 amino acids. CDR1 SEHNR and CDR2 FQNEAQ come from the germline V gene (reference sequence). Trimming removed 5 bases from V and 5 bases from J; junction bases left unmatched: 3. The CDR3 region has the DNA TGTGCCAGCAGCCGGGACAGGGGGCACGAGACCCAGTACTTC. The encoded protein is CASSRDRGHETQYF.

This CDR3 reads CASSFMGGGSAGELFF. The CDR3 DNA is TGTGCCAGCAGCTTTATGGGTGGCGGGAGTGCCGGGGAGCTGTTTTTT. J is TRBJ2-2 and V is TRBV5-6, with 7 bases that match TRBD2. CDR3 length: 16 residues. Trimming at V came to 2 bases and at J to 6 bases, leaving 10 bases not matched to a gene. Germline CDR1 is SGHDT and CDR2 is YYEEEE.

The chain carries TRBV10-1 and TRBJ2-2; 8 nucleotides line up with TRBD2. In germline, CDR1 is WNHNN, CDR2 SYGVQD (reference sequence). V shed 4 bases and J 3 bases; nucleotides not matched to a gene: 4. The CDR3 is made up of 15 amino acids. The CDR3 region is CASSAGGADTGELFF. DNA of the CDR3: TGCGCCAGCAGTGCCGGGGGGGCCGACACCGGGGAGCTGTTTTTT.

This rearrangement joins TRBV7-9 to TRBJ1-1; D is perhaps TRBD1 (6 bases). CDR3 length: 14 amino acids. Trimming took 5 bases from V and 3 from J, leaving 13 bases between them. Germline lookup yields CDR1 SEHNR and CDR2 FQNEAQ (reference sequence). The CDR3 region is CASSDPDRYTEAFF. In nucleotides, the CDR3 is TGTGCCAGCAGCGACCCCGACAGGTACACTGAAGCTTTCTTT. Supplemented by reference TRBV7-9 and TRBJ1-1, the full variable domain reads DTGVSQNPRHKITKRGQNVTFRCDPISEHNRLYWYRQTLGQGPEFLTYFQNEAQLEKSRLLSDRFSAERPKGSFSTLEIQRTEQGDSAMYLCASSDPDRYTEAFFGQGTRLTVV.

The chain carries TRBV6-6 and TRBJ2-3, with D hard to call. Germline CDR1 MNHNY, CDR2 SVGAGI (reference sequence). The CDR3 spans 13 residues. The ends were cut back, 2 bases at V and 6 bases at J, with 9 bases in the middle. CDR3 region: CASSYPGADTQYF. CDR3 nucleotide sequence: TGTGCCAGCAGTTACCCAGGTGCCGATACGCAGTATTTT.

The J gene is TRBJ2-1, the V gene TRBV6-5; 12 bases line up with TRBD2. CDR3 length equals 16 residues. Germline CDR1 MNHEY, CDR2 SVGAGI. J lost 9 bases, V lost 2 bases, and 8 bases had no gene match. For the CDR3, the DNA is TGTGCCAGCAGTTACCTAGGACTAGCGGGGCGGGGTGAGCAGTTCTTC. It encodes CASSYLGLAGRGEQFF.

The chain combines TRBV28 with TRBJ1-3; D gene uncertain. Trimming took off 4 bases at V and 2 bases at J, with 9 bases between the two ends. Germline CDR1 and CDR2: MDHEN and SYDVKM. The CDR3 length is 14 residues. The CDR3 spells CASSWAATGNTIYF. CDR3 sequence (DNA): TGTGCCAGCAGTTGGGCTGCGACTGGAAACACCATATATTTT.

The chain joins TRBV5-1 to TRBJ1-1, with 9 bases that match TRBD1. Trimming cost V 7 bases and J 5 bases; bases outside gene matches: 6. From germline, CDR1 is SGHRS and CDR2 YFSETQ. The CDR3 loop spans 13 amino acids. This CDR3 reads CASSTGGVTEAFF. The CDR3 region has the DNA TGCGCCAGCTCAACAGGGGGCGTAACTGAAGCTTTCTTT.

The rearrangement links TRBV12-5 to TRBJ1-1; no definite D call. The ends were cut back, 2 bases at V and 4 bases at J, with 5 bases in the middle. The CDR3 contains 12 residues. The V gene's germline CDR1 is LGHNT and CDR2 FRNRAP. Here the CDR3 reads CASGLISTEAFF. The CDR3 DNA follows: TGTGCTAGTGGTTTGATTAGCACTGAAGCTTTCTTT.

V gene TRBV12-3 or TRBV12-4 combines with J gene TRBJ1-6; 8 nucleotides line up with TRBD1. V lost 6 bases and J lost 14; bases outside the gene matches: 9. CDR3 length equals 13 residues. DNA for the CDR3: TGTGCCAGCAGCGCGGACAGGGCCAGGACCCTCCACTTT. Its protein product is CASSADRARTLHF.

The chain links TRBV10-3 to TRBJ1-1; D is possibly TRBD1 (6 bases). Germline values: CDR1 ENHRY, CDR2 SYGVKD. Deletions cut 4 bases from V and 1 base from J, with 7 bases between. There are 13 residues in the CDR3. In nucleotides, the CDR3 is TGTGCCATCAGTGGACAGGCGAACACTGAAGCTTTCTTT. Protein product: CAISGQANTEAFF.

V and J are TRBV5-1 and TRBJ1-6, with D unresolved. The CDR3 spans 17 residues. Germline-derived CDR1 and CDR2 are SGHRS and YFSETQ. The ends were cut back, 1 base at V and 6 bases at J, with 17 bases in the middle. The CDR3 DNA sequence: TGCGCCAGCAGCTTGTTCCTGCTGGGCCAGGTTAATTCACCCCTCCACTTT. This codes for CASSLFLLGQVNSPLHF.

The chain employs TRBV19 and TRBJ1-2; 8 nucleotides align to TRBD1. The CDR3 covers 16 residues. The junction had 14 bases not matched to a gene; V was cut back by 7 bases and J by 4 bases. The germline V gene has CDR1 LNHDA and CDR2 SQIVND (reference sequence). CDR3 sequence (DNA): TGTGCCAGTATGACCGGGACAGGTGGATCCATCTATGGCTACACCTTC. Residues: CASMTGTGGSIYGYTF.

The CDR3 region has the DNA TGTGCCAGCAGTTCCGGGACTCTGAACTATGGCTACACCTTC. This translates into CASSSGTLNYGYTF. The chain combines TRBV28 with TRBJ1-2, with a possible D match to TRBD1 (5 bases). V was cut by 4 bases and J by 2 bases, with 11 bases left in between. Germline assignment: CDR1 MDHEN and CDR2 SYDVKM. The length of the CDR3 is 14 residues.

The chain combines TRBV5-5 with TRBJ2-1, with D possibly being TRBD2 (5 bases). The V end lost 1 base, the J end lost 10 bases, and 21 bases lay between the germline ends. The germline CDR1 and CDR2 sequences are SGHKS and YYEKEE (reference sequence). The CDR3 runs 16 residues. As DNA, the CDR3 is TGTGCCAGCAGCTTGTCGGGGAACCCCACTTTTGAGGAGCAGTTCTTC. Protein sequence: CASSLSGNPTFEEQFF.

This chain links TRBV13 with TRBJ2-7; D is perhaps TRBD1 (6 bases). Germline CDR1 and CDR2: PRHDT and FYEKMQ (reference sequence). V lost 4 bases and J lost 2, with 12 bases in between. The CDR3 spans 14 residues. The CDR3 spells CASSSGQRAYEQYF. Here the CDR3 DNA reads TGTGCCAGCAGCTCCGGACAGAGAGCCTACGAGCAGTACTTC. Using reference TRBV13 and TRBJ2-7 for the parts outside the CDR3, the full variable domain is AAGVIQSPRHLIKEKRETATLKCYPIPRHDTVYWYQQGPGQDPQFLISFYEKMQSDKGSIPDRFSAQQFSDYHSELNMSSLELGDSALYFCASSSGQRAYEQYFGPGTRLTVT.

The chain's CDR3 is CASSTRQGAQSNTGELFF. The CDR3 DNA is TGTGCCAGCTCAACCCGACAGGGGGCACAGTCGAACACCGGGGAGCTGTTTTTT. The chain combines TRBV18 with TRBJ2-2; 10 bases match TRBD1. With 5 bases clipped from V and 0 bases from J, the junction kept 9 bases outside the gene matches. Germline CDR1 is KGHSH and CDR2 is LQKENI. The CDR3 runs 18 residues.

The CDR3 coding sequence is TGTGCCAGCAGCTTAGCGGGGGCCATCTCCTACGAGCAGTACTTC. It encodes CASSLAGAISYEQYF. The rearrangement joins TRBV7-9 to TRBJ2-7; possibly TRBD1 for D (6 bases). The ends were cut back, 0 bases at V and 0 bases at J, with 9 bases in the middle. Looked up from germline, CDR1 is SEHNR and CDR2 is FQNEAQ (reference sequence). CDR3 size: 15 residues.

J is TRBJ2-2 and V is TRBV7-9, with D maybe TRBD1 (6 bases). The CDR3 extends over 15 amino acids. V was trimmed by 3 bases and J by 5 bases, leaving 13 bases between them. CDR1 is SEHNR, CDR2 FQNEAQ, per germline (reference sequence). The CDR3 DNA reads as TGTGCCAGCAGCTTCACAGGGCTTGGAACCGGGGAGCTGTTTTTT. Protein sequence: CASSFTGLGTGELFF.

The chain carries TRBV5-1 and TRBJ2-1, with D tentatively TRBD2 (7 bases). Trimming took 4 bases from V and 4 from J, leaving 12 bases between them. Germline assignment: CDR1 SGHRS and CDR2 YFSETQ. The CDR3 sequence is 14 residues long. CDR3 protein: CASSMGGLYNEQFF. Here the CDR3 DNA reads TGCGCCAGCAGCATGGGGGGGCTGTACAATGAGCAGTTCTTC. Complete variable domain (other parts from reference TRBV5-1 and TRBJ2-1): KAGVTQTPRYLIKTRGQQVTLSCSPISGHRSVSWYQQTPGQGLQFLFEYFSETQRNKGNFPGRFSGRQFSNSRSEMNVSTLELGDSALYLCASSMGGLYNEQFFGPGTRLTVL.